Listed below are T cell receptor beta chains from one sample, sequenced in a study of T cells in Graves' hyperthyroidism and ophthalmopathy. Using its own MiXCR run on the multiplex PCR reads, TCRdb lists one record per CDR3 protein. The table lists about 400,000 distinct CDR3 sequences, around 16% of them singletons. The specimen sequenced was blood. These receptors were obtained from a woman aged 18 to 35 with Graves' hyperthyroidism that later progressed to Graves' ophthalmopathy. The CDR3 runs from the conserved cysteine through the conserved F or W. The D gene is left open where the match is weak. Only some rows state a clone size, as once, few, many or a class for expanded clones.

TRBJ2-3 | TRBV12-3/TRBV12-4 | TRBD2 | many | CASSFRAGSTDTQYF | TGTGCCAGCAGTTTCCGAGCGGGATCTACAGATACGCAGTATTTT
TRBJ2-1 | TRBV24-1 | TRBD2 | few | CATSGGLAGRHNEQFF | TGTGCCACCAGTGGAGGACTAGCGGGCAGACACAATGAGCAGTTCTTC
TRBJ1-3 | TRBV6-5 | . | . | CASSYSGASGNTIYF | TGTGCCAGCAGTTACTCGGGGGCCTCTGGAAACACCATATATTTT
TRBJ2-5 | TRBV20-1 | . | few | CSALSQTQYF | TGCAGTGCCCTCTCCCAGACCCAGTACTTC
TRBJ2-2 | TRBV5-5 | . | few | CASSSHLTYLGGTGELFF | TGTGCCAGCAGCTCACACCTTACTTACCTCGGGGGCACCGGGGAGCTGTTTTTT
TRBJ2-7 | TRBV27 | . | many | CASSLVVGSYEQYF | TGTGCCAGCAGTTTAGTGGTCGGGTCCTACGAGCAGTACTTC
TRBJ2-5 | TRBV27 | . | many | CASRGGPAETQYF | TGTGCCAGCAGGGGGGGCCCCGCAGAGACCCAGTACTTC
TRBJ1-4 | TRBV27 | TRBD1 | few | CASGTGDNEKLFF | TGTGCCAGCGGGACAGGGGATAATGAAAAACTGTTTTTT
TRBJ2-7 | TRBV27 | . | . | CASSSPVTYEQYF | TGTGCCAGCAGTTCTCCCGTTACCTACGAGCAGTACTTC
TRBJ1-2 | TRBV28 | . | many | CASSPWAAYGYTF | TGTGCCAGCAGTCCGTGGGCCGCATATGGCTACACCTTC
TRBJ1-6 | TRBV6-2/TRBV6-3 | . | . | CASSLETGLRFYNSPLHF | TGTGCCAGCAGTTTGGAGACAGGACTTCGATTCTATAATTCACCCCTCCACTTT
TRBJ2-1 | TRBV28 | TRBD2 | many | CASRPGLADYNEQFF | TGTGCCAGCAGACCCGGACTAGCGGACTACAATGAGCAGTTCTTC
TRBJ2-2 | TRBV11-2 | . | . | CASGQRLNTGELFF | TGTGCCAGCGGACAGAGGTTGAACACCGGGGAGCTGTTTTTT
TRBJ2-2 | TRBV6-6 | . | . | CASSYSSPFASEHITGELFF | TGTGCCAGCAGTTACTCCAGCCCATTTGCCTCCGAACACATCACCGGGGAGCTGTTTTTT
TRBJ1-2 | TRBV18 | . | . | CASSPENSGTFYGYTF | TGTGCCAGCTCACCAGAGAATTCCGGGACCTTTTATGGCTACACCTTC
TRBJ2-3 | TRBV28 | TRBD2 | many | CASSIAGVGTDTQYF | TGTGCCAGCAGTATTGCGGGAGTCGGCACAGATACGCAGTATTTT
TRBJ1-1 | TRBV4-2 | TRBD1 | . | CASSQDPARGMNTEAFF | TGTGCCAGCAGCCAAGATCCGGCCAGGGGGATGAACACTGAAGCTTTCTTT
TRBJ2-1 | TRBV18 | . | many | CASSTGTYNEQFF | TGTGCCAGCTCAACAGGGACTTACAATGAGCAGTTCTTC
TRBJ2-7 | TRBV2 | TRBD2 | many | CASSTSGSVYEQYF | TGTGCCAGCAGTACTAGCGGGAGTGTTTACGAGCAGTACTTC
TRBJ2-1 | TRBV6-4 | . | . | CASSAGGSYNEQFF | TGTGCCAGCAGTGCAGGGGGGTCCTACAATGAGCAGTTCTTC
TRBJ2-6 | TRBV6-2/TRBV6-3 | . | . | CASSRLAGPAGANVLTF | TGTGCCAGCAGCCGCCTGGCGGGTCCAGCTGGGGCCAACGTCCTGACTTTC
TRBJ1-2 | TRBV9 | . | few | CASSVGGGQPHGYTF | TGTGCCAGCAGCGTGGGGGGGGGCCAGCCCCATGGCTACACCTTC
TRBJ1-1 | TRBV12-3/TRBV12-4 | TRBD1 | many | CASSPTGTGRTTEAFF | TGTGCCAGCAGTCCCACCGGGACAGGGAGGACCACTGAAGCTTTCTTT
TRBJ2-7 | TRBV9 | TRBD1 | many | CASSPRQGSGYEQYF | TGTGCCAGCAGCCCGCGACAGGGGTCGGGCTACGAGCAGTACTTC
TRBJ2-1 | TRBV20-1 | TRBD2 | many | CSASVASGSNEQFF | TGCAGTGCTAGTGTGGCTAGCGGGAGCAATGAGCAGTTCTTC
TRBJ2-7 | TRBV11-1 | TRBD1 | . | CASSLGGQGQYEQYF | TGTGCCAGCAGCTTAGGAGGGCAGGGACAGTACGAGCAGTACTTC
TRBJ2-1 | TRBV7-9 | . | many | CASSSVPAYNEQFF | TGTGCCAGCAGCTCCGTCCCGGCATACAATGAGCAGTTCTTC
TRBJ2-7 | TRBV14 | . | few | CASSQDETGTSVPYEQYF | TGTGCCAGCAGCCAAGACGAAACCGGGACGTCTGTTCCCTACGAGCAGTACTTC
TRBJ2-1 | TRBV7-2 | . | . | CASSIRGESNEQFF | TGTGCCAGCAGCATTAGGGGGGAGTCCAATGAGCAGTTCTTC
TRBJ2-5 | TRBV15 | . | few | CATSRGTGTGTQYF | TGTGCCACCAGCAGAGGCACTGGGACGGGGACCCAGTACTTC
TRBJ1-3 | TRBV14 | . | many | CASSQQGYSGNTIYF | TGTGCCAGCAGCCAACAGGGGTACTCTGGAAACACCATATATTTT
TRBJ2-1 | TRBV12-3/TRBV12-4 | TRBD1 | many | CASSGQGVGLYNEQFF | TGTGCCAGCAGCGGACAGGGTGTGGGTCTATACAATGAGCAGTTCTTC
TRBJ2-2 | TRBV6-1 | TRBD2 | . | CASSERGLAGDTGELFF | TGTGCCAGCAGTGAGCGGGGACTAGCGGGAGACACCGGGGAGCTGTTTTTT
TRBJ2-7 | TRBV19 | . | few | CARLTDFYEQYF | TGTGCCAGACTGACAGATTTCTACGAGCAGTACTTC
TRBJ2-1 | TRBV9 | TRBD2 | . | CASSLAGGEDEQFF | TGTGCCAGCAGTTTAGCGGGAGGGGAGGATGAGCAGTTCTTC
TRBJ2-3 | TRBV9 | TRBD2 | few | CASSERAGGIDTQYF | TGTGCCAGCAGCGAGCGAGCGGGAGGTATAGATACGCAGTATTTT
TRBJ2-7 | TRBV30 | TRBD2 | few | CAWSVGSGAYEQYF | TGTGCCTGGAGTGTCGGTAGCGGGGCCTACGAGCAGTACTTC
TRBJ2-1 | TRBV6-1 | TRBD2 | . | CASIPTSGGDNEQFF | TGTGCCAGCATCCCAACTAGCGGGGGAGACAATGAGCAGTTCTTC
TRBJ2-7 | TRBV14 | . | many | CASSFVEGYEQYF | TGTGCCAGCAGCTTCGTTGAGGGCTACGAGCAGTACTTC
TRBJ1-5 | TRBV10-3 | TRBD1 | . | CAISEGTGVGQPQHF | TGTGCCATCAGTGAAGGGACAGGGGTTGGACAGCCCCAGCATTTT
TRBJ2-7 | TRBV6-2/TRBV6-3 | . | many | CASSYIGSGYEQYF | TGTGCCAGCAGTTACATAGGTTCCGGCTACGAGCAGTACTTC
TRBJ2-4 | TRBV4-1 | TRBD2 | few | CASSQELAGNIQYF | TGCGCCAGCAGCCAAGAACTAGCGGGAAACATTCAGTACTTC
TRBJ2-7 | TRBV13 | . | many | CASSPSGTGGYEQYF | TGTGCCAGCAGCCCGTCCGGGACTGGAGGCTACGAGCAGTACTTC
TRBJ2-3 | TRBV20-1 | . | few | CSASFAGFTDTQYF | TGCAGTGCTAGCTTTGCGGGGTTCACAGATACGCAGTATTTT
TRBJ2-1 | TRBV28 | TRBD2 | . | CASSLLGTSGQEQFF | TGTGCCAGCAGTTTACTAGGGACTAGCGGACAAGAGCAGTTCTTC
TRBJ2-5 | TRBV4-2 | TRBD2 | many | CASSQSGGGRWETQYF | TGTGCCAGCAGCCAATCGGGAGGGGGGCGGTGGGAGACCCAGTACTTC
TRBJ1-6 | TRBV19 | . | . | CASSTHDPPLHF | TGTGCCAGTAGTACACACGACCCACCCCTCCACTTT
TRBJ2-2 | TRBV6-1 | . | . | CASSTSRPVGGELFF | TGTGCCAGCAGTACCTCAAGACCCGTCGGCGGGGAGCTGTTTTTT
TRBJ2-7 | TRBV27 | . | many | CASTPYWGVTYEQYF | TGTGCCAGCACTCCCTACTGGGGGGTCACCTACGAGCAGTACTTC
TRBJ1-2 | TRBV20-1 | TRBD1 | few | CSSPTGTACSNYGYTF | TGCAGTTCCCCTACTGGGACAGCATGTTCTAACTATGGCTACACCTTC
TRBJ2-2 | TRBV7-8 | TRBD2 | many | CASSAGLAGATNTGELFF | TGTGCCAGCAGCGCGGGACTAGCGGGCGCTACGAACACCGGGGAGCTGTTTTTT
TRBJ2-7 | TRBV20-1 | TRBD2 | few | CSARASGTSGTPYEQYF | TGCAGTGCTAGGGCCTCCGGGACTAGCGGTACCCCGTACGAGCAGTACTTC
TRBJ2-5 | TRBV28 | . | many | CASSLRGAQETQYF | TGTGCCAGCAGTTTAAGAGGTGCCCAAGAGACCCAGTACTTC